These T cell receptor beta chains were read from a single sample in a study of Ad26.COV2.S vaccination and SARS-CoV-2 variants. Method: immunoSEQ multiplex PCR; TCRdb's copy keeps in-frame clones and lacks some. The data hold approximately 420,000 clones, with about nine tenths observed a single time. Sample: peripheral blood, taken in a trial of Ad26.COV2.S vaccine versus placebo. Receptor source: a person between 18 and 65 years old who received the Ad26.COV2.S COVID-19 vaccine or a placebo. The CDR3 runs from the conserved cysteine through the conserved F or W. A D gene is named only where the DNA matches it firmly. Rows give clone size only sometimes, using once, few, many, or a class for an expanded clone.

j_call clone_size v_call cdr3_length d_call cdr3_nt cdr3_aa
TRBJ2-1 . TRBV24-1 12 . TGTGCCACGGCGGGTCCTAGAGATGAGCAGTTCTTC CATAGPRDEQFF
TRBJ1-1 . TRBV7-2 13 . TGTGCCAGCAGCCAAGGGGTGAACACTGAAGCTTTCTTT CASSQGVNTEAFF
TRBJ2-5 . TRBV5-6 17 TRBD2 TGTGCCAGCAGCCTACACCGTTTAGCGGGCCGGGGAGAGACCCAGTACTTC CASSLHRLAGRGETQYF
TRBJ2-7 . TRBV5-5 14 . TGTGCCAGCAGCTTGTTCGGTGTTACCTACGAGCAGTACTTC CASSLFGVTYEQYF
TRBJ2-1 . TRBV6-5 13 . TGTGCCAGCTCCGGGACATCCTACAATGAGCAGTTCTTC CASSGTSYNEQFF
TRBJ2-1 . TRBV6-5 13 . TGTGCCAGCAGTCGACAGCCCCCCAATGAGCAGTTCTTC CASSRQPPNEQFF
TRBJ1-2 . TRBV7-2 17 . TGTGCCAGCAGCTCGTCCCCTACCGTACAGGGATCGAATGGCTACACCTTC CASSSSPTVQGSNGYTF
TRBJ2-4 . TRBV4-1 16 TRBD2 TGCGCCAGCAGCCAACCCACTAGCGGGGGGAGGAACATTCAGTACTTC CASSQPTSGGRNIQYF
TRBJ2-5 . TRBV19 15 TRBD2 TGTGCCAGTACCTTATCTAGCGGGGGGGAAGAGACCCAGTACTTC CASTLSSGGEETQYF
TRBJ2-5 . TRBV11-1 15 . TGTGCCAGCAGTCCAAACCCCGGGACTGCCGAGACCCAGTACTTC CASSPNPGTAETQYF
TRBJ2-2 . TRBV15 17 . TGTGCCACCAGCAGAGCCCACGGGGACCCATACACCGGGGAGCTGTTTTTT CATSRAHGDPYTGELFF
TRBJ1-1 few TRBV7-9 15 TRBD1 TGTGCCAGCAGCTTTGCGCGGGGGACAGTCGCTGAAGCTTTCTTT CASSFARGTVAEAFF
TRBJ2-2 few TRBV7-9 13 . TGTGCCAGCAGCTGGGTGAGCGGCGGGGAGCTGTTTTTT CASSWVSGGELFF
TRBJ2-3 . TRBV30 14 TRBD2 TGTGCCTGGAGTGTATCCGGGGGGACAGATACGCAGTATTTT CAWSVSGGTDTQYF
TRBJ1-2 . TRBV12-3/TRBV12-4 13 . TGTGCCAGCAGTTTCTGGGCAGAGGGGGGCTACACCTTC CASSFWAEGGYTF
TRBJ2-7 once TRBV7-2 13 . TGTGCCAGCAGCTTAAACCAACTCTACGAGCAGTACTTC CASSLNQLYEQYF
TRBJ1-2 once TRBV18 14 . TGTGCCAGCTCACCACGTGCGGGGGCTGATGGCTACACCTTC CASSPRAGADGYTF
TRBJ2-3 . TRBV4-1 14 . TGCGCCAGCAGAGTCACGACAGGCACAGATACGCAGTATTTT CASRVTTGTDTQYF
TRBJ1-2 . TRBV29-1 12 . TGCAGCGCCGGAGAATTGGGCTATGGCTACACCTTC CSAGELGYGYTF
TRBJ2-3 . TRBV3-1/TRBV3-2 17 TRBD2 TGTGCCAGCAGCCAAGCGGGTGGCGGGGGGGAGGCAGATACGCAGTATTTT CASSQAGGGGEADTQYF
TRBJ1-5 . TRBV4-3 15 . TGCGCCAGCAGCCAAGATATAACGGGCAATCAGCCCCAGCATTTT CASSQDITGNQPQHF
TRBJ2-5 . TRBV11-2 15 TRBD2 TGTGCCAGCAGCTTAGACCGCGGGGGACAAGAGACCCAGTACTTC CASSLDRGGQETQYF
TRBJ1-1 few TRBV15 12 . TGTGCCACCAGCGGGGGGTTCACTGAAGCTTTCTTT CATSGGFTEAFF
TRBJ2-7 . TRBV6-2/TRBV6-3 15 . TGTGCCAGCAGTTACGATTTCGGGGGTTCCTACGAGCAGTACTTC CASSYDFGGSYEQYF